Given below is one T cell receptor (beta chain) in context. Healthy donors had no documented immune events, such as infections, while sampled. This specimen belongs to a study of identifying expanded T cells in peripheral blood. The CDR3 loop spans 13 amino acids. Germline V gives CDR1 LGHNA, CDR2 YSLEER. Trimming took off 2 bases at V and 10 bases at J, with 12 bases between the two ends. Libraries were prepared by immunoSEQ multiplex PCR; TCRdb keeps only in-frame clonotypes and omits some of them. The table includes some 97,000 clones, 80% to 90% detected once. The sequence came from a person between 18 and 75 years old in good health. Input material: blood. V gene TRBV4-3 combines with J gene TRBJ2-1; D is undetermined. CDR3 region: CASSQIQAGEQFF. In DNA, the CDR3 is TGCGCCAGCAGCCAAATCCAGGCCGGGGAGCAGTTCTTC.